This TCR beta chain originates from a study of blood T cell repertoires in COVID-19. Across the whole study: The United States, Italy and Spain provided the acute and convalescent COVID-19 samples. The analysed material was cDNA or gDNA that came from T cells, B-cell-depleted T cells, or PBMCs.

The authors' processing: Reference gene primer amplification gave estimated nucleated cell counts. Libraries were prepared by immunoSEQ multiplex PCR; TCRdb keeps only in-frame clonotypes and omits some of them. D and trimming were read from the DNA, whereas the V and J calls and clone size are those reported in that table. This repertoire shows about 200,000 clones, over 75% found once; its top ten account for approximately 3%. The table lists this clone with a few counts. Trimming removed 5 bases from V and 0 bases from J; junction bases left unmatched: 5. CDR1 and CDR2 (germline): SGHVS, FQNEAQ. The CDR3 covers 15 residues.

This receptor was identified in an elderly woman with active or convalescent COVID-19. The chain couples TRBV7-8 to TRBJ1-1; 8 bases align to TRBD1. Material for sequencing was peripheral blood. The CDR3 DNA is TGTGCCAGCAGCCCGCGGACAGGGTTGAACACTGAAGCTTTCTTT. This sequence encodes CASSPRTGLNTEAFF.